This TCR beta chain was profiled in a study of patients and donors after allogeneic stem cell transplantation. This CDR3 has 12 residues. CDR1 is ENHRY and CDR2 is SYGVKD in the germline V gene. With 5 bases removed from V and 6 bases from J, the gap between germline ends came to 10 bases. TCRdb redid the calling of the RT-PCR reads with MiXCR, one entry per CDR3 protein. The sample has about 16,000 distinct CDR3 sequences; approximately 25% are singletons. This clonotype occurred a few times. This chain links TRBV10-3 with TRBJ1-2; tentative D call: TRBD1 (5 bases). The source of this sequence is a human donor who was either an allogeneic HSCT recipient or a stem cell or donor lymphocyte infusion donor (not recorded which). It is not recorded whose cells these are; they may come from a transplant donor. Sample: blood, either unsorted or a sorted T cell fraction (not recorded which). The CDR3 bases are TGTGCCATCAGTCGGGACGCTCATGGCTACACCTTC. Its translation: CAISRDAHGYTF.